These 27 T cell receptor beta chains originate from one sample sequenced in a study of blood T cell repertoires in COVID-19. The data were produced by immunoSEQ multiplex PCR, yet TCRdb's version contains in-frame clones alone and is incomplete. The sample lists 250,000 or so clones, approximately 86% occurring once. The sequenced material came from peripheral blood. The receptors were sampled from a woman in her 70s with active or convalescent COVID-19.

The rearrangement links TRBV5-1 to TRBJ2-2; D is possibly TRBD1 (6 bases). Between the trimmed V and J ends, which lost 2 bases and 5 bases, there was a span of 13 bases. CDR1 is SGHRS, CDR2 YFSETQ, per germline. The CDR3 length is 15 residues. The DNA of the CDR3 is TGCGCCAGCAGCTTTCCGGACAGTAGGACCGGGGAGCTGTTTTTT. Translation: CASSFPDSRTGELFF.

The rearrangement uses TRBV6-1 and TRBJ2-1; a possible D gene is TRBD2 (6 bases). V was pared by 6 bases and J by 0 bases, with 9 bases between. Germline CDR1 MNHNS, CDR2 SASEGT. The CDR3 length is 14 residues. The CDR3 coding sequence is TGTGCCAGCAGGACCGGGGGCTCCTACAATGAGCAGTTCTTC. This translates into CASRTGGSYNEQFF.

The DNA of the CDR3 is TGTGCCAGCAGCAACCGCCGGGAGTCCCCCCACACAGATACGCAGTATTTT. Translation gives CASSNRRESPHTDTQYF. The rearrangement joins TRBV21-1 to TRBJ2-3; the DNA was not compared with TRBD2, the D call given in the table. TRBV21-1 is an annotated pseudogene. The CDR3 totals 17 residues.

The sample holds one count of this clone. This rearrangement joins TRBV12-3 or TRBV12-4 to TRBJ1-1; D may be TRBD1 (5 bases). V lost 2 bases to trimming and J lost 7 bases, with 11 bases between them. CDR3 length equals 13 residues. DNA of the CDR3: TGTGCCAGCAGTTTAAGGAGGGGATATGAAGCTTTCTTT. Protein: CASSLRRGYEAFF.

The rearrangement uses TRBV7-2 and TRBJ2-1; a weak D match, TRBD2 (5 bases). V gave up 5 bases and J gave up 2 bases, with 13 bases separating them. Germline lookup yields CDR1 SGHTA and CDR2 FQGNSA. This CDR3 is built from 15 residues. CDR3 sequence reads: CASSLPAGAYNEQFF. CDR3 nucleotide sequence: TGTGCCAGCAGCCTCCCGGCGGGTGCCTACAATGAGCAGTTCTTC. The whole variable domain, filled in from reference TRBV7-2 and TRBJ2-1, reads GAGVSQSPSNKVTEKGKDVELRCDPISGHTALYWYRQSLGQGLEFLIYFQGNSAPDKSGLPSDRFSAERTGGSVSTLTIQRTQQEDSAVYLCASSLPAGAYNEQFFGPGTRLTVL.

This chain uses TRBV24-1 with TRBJ1-1, with D possibly matching TRBD1 (5 bases). CDR1 and CDR2 (germline): KGHDR, SFDVKD. The CDR3 length is 13 residues. V lost 8 bases and J 4 bases, leaving 13 bases between the germline ends. This CDR3 reads CATKARGGTEAFF. Written as DNA, the CDR3 is TGTGCCACCAAAGCCCGGGGGGGCACTGAAGCTTTCTTT.

The J gene is TRBJ1-5, the V gene TRBV20-1, with D uncertain. CDR1 DFQATT and CDR2 SNEGSKA come from the germline V gene (reference sequence). V was shortened by 3 bases and J by 10 bases, with 7 bases between the two germline ends. The CDR3 runs 10 residues. The CDR3 bases are TGCAGTGCTAGTGGCGTACCCCAGCATTTT. As protein: CSASGVPQHF.

This chain uses TRBV3-1 (or the pseudogene TRBV3-2) with TRBJ1-1; a weak D match, TRBD1 (6 bases). V lost 6 bases and J lost 10, with 15 bases in between. Germline-derived CDR1 and CDR2 are LGHDT and YNNKEL (reference sequence). The CDR3 has 12 residues. CDR3 nucleotide sequence: TGTGCCAGCAGGTTGTTACAGGGATCAGCTTTCTTT. Its translation: CASRLLQGSAFF.

CDR3 in amino acids: CASSPPGQLYEQYF. For the CDR3, the DNA is TGTGCCAGCTCGCCTCCGGGACAGCTGTACGAGCAGTACTTC. The chain is built from TRBV18 and TRBJ2-7; TRBD1 matches at 7 bases. The trim removed 6 bases at V and 4 bases at J, leaving 9 bases unmatched. Germline values: CDR1 KGHSH, CDR2 LQKENI. CDR3 length: 14 amino acids.

The chain combines TRBV5-6 with TRBJ1-4; no reliable D call. V lost 2 bases to trimming and J lost 11 bases, with 4 bases between them. The length of the CDR3 is 10 residues. Germline loops: CDR1 SGHDT, CDR2 YYEEEE. CDR3 residues: CASSFSKLFF. The CDR3 nucleotides read TGTGCCAGCAGCTTCAGTAAACTGTTTTTT.

J is TRBJ1-1 and V is TRBV9, with D maybe TRBD1 (5 bases). Trimming removed 4 bases from V and 6 bases from J, with 16 bases in between. The CDR3 runs 14 residues. CDR1 and CDR2 from the germline V gene are SGDLS and YYNGEE. DNA for the CDR3: TGTGCCAGCAGCCCGCAGGGCAGGTTCTCTGAAGCTTTCTTT. This translates into CASSPQGRFSEAFF.

Ten or more counts support this clone. This sequence joins TRBV7-9 and TRBJ2-7; D uncertain. V dropped 5 bases and J dropped 4 bases, with 9 bases sitting between them. The CDR3 is 12 residues long. The germline V gene has CDR1 SEHNR and CDR2 FQNEAQ (reference sequence). The DNA for the CDR3 is TGTGCCAGCAGCCCACCGGTTTACGAGCAGTACTTC. Amino acids: CASSPPVYEQYF.

The rearrangement uses TRBV5-5 and TRBJ1-4, with 7 bases fitting TRBD1. CDR1 and CDR2 from the germline V gene are SGHKS and YYEKEE (reference sequence). There are 17 residues in the CDR3. Trimming cost V 0 bases and J 3 bases; bases outside gene matches: 8. The CDR3 DNA is TGTGCCAGCAGCTTGGATTTCGTCGGGACAGCTAATGAAAAACTGTTTTTT. Protein product: CASSLDFVGTANEKLFF.

CDR3 bases: TGTGCCAGCTCACCGACCTTTGGGACAGATGGCTACACCTTC. Protein product: CASSPTFGTDGYTF. The V and J genes are TRBV18 and TRBJ1-2; 7 nucleotides line up with TRBD1. The CDR3 is made up of 14 amino acids. Germline V gene data show CDR1 as KGHSH and CDR2 as LQKENI. V lost 3 bases to trimming and J lost 6 bases; unmatched junction nucleotides: 7.

This clone was recorded only once. J is TRBJ2-1 and V is TRBV5-8, with D maybe TRBD1 (6 bases). Germline CDR1 SGHTS, CDR2 YDEGEE. The CDR3 consists of 13 residues. Trimming removed 5 bases at V and 3 bases at J, with 9 bases between. The CDR3 loop is CASSWTVYNEQFF. The CDR3 nucleotides read TGTGCCAGCAGTTGGACAGTCTACAATGAGCAGTTCTTC.

V is TRBV2 and J is TRBJ2-2; no clear D gene. V lost 10 bases to trimming and J lost 3 bases, with 6 bases between them. Germline lookup yields CDR1 SNHLY and CDR2 FYNNEI. The CDR3 is 11 amino acids. Here the CDR3 reads CANTDTGELFF. CDR3 in DNA: TGTGCCAACACAGACACCGGGGAGCTGTTTTTT.

The chain has TRBV4-3 and TRBJ1-2; tentative D call: TRBD1 (6 bases). The CDR3 length is 16 residues. Looked up from germline, CDR1 is LGHNA and CDR2 is YSLEER. Trimming left V 4 bases short and J 8 bases short, with 23 bases between. In DNA, the CDR3 is TGCGCCAGCAGCCCCAACGGGAACAGGGCCCTGGAGGGCTACACCTTC. Amino acid sequence: CASSPNGNRALEGYTF.

This clone was observed once. This chain links TRBV5-6 with TRBJ1-1; TRBD1 matches at 10 bases. V was clipped by 6 bases and J by 2 bases; unmatched bases: 7. Germline V lookup: CDR1 SGHDT, CDR2 YYEEEE. This CDR3 is 15 amino acids long. In nucleotides, the CDR3 is TGTGCCAGCACTTTCCGGGACAGGGGTAACACTGAAGCTTTCTTT. This translates into CASTFRDRGNTEAFF.

The sample holds a few counts of this clone. The gene calls are TRBV27 and TRBJ1-6, with D possibly TRBD1 on 6 matching bases. The CDR3 covers 18 residues. Germline CDR1 reads MNHEY; CDR2 reads SMNVEV (reference sequence). V was pared by 5 bases and J by 0 bases, with 17 bases between. In DNA, the CDR3 is TGTGCCAGCAGTGCTCTCTCTCAGGGGACCTCCTATAATTCACCCCTCCACTTT. Its protein product is CASSALSQGTSYNSPLHF.

V gene TRBV7-2 combines with J gene TRBJ1-1; tentative D call: TRBD1 (6 bases). This CDR3 is built from 13 residues. Between the trimmed V and J ends, which lost 2 bases and 5 bases, there was a span of 9 bases. CDR1 and CDR2 (germline): SGHTA, FQGNSA. The CDR3 here is CASSLKGGTEAFF. CDR3 nucleotides: TGTGCCAGCAGCTTAAAGGGGGGGACTGAAGCTTTCTTT.

This sequence joins TRBV12-3 or TRBV12-4 and TRBJ2-1; D remains ambiguous. Trimming removed 6 bases from V and 2 bases from J, with 8 bases in between. The CDR3 has 13 amino acids. The DNA for the CDR3 is TGTGCCAGCAGGGCCTCGACCTACAATGAGCAGTTCTTC. Its translation is CASRASTYNEQFF.

The chain joins TRBV9 to TRBJ1-6; a weak D match, TRBD1 (6 bases). Trimming left V 6 bases short and J 8 bases short, with 9 bases between. Germline loops: CDR1 SGDLS, CDR2 YYNGEE. The length of the CDR3 is 12 residues. As DNA, the CDR3 is TGTGCCAGCAACAGGGTTGATTCACCCCTCCACTTT. Translating gives CASNRVDSPLHF.

This clone was detected only once. The chain has TRBV7-2 and TRBJ2-5; TRBD2 might be the D (5 bases). Per germline, CDR1 SGHTA and CDR2 FQGNSA. The CDR3 runs 16 residues. Trimming cost V 1 base and J 1 base, with 13 bases left between them. The CDR3 protein is CASSLGVRGPQETQYF. In DNA, the CDR3 is TGTGCCAGCAGCTTAGGGGTGAGAGGGCCCCAAGAGACCCAGTACTTC. The full variable domain, in which reference TRBV7-2 and TRBJ2-5 provide the parts outside the CDR3, is GAGVSQSPSNKVTEKGKDVELRCDPISGHTALYWYRQSLGQGLEFLIYFQGNSAPDKSGLPSDRFSAERTGGSVSTLTIQRTQQEDSAVYLCASSLGVRGPQETQYFGPGTRLLVL.

The chain couples TRBV6-5 to TRBJ1-6; D call uncertain. This CDR3 is built from 12 residues. Germline V gives CDR1 MNHEY, CDR2 SVGAGI. Trimming shortened V by 6 bases and J by 14 bases, and 14 bases separated the two germline ends. CDR3: CASRDGRAALHF. The CDR3 region has the DNA TGTGCCAGCAGAGACGGGCGAGCGGCCCTCCACTTT.

This clone was seen a handful of times. The chain employs TRBV4-3 and TRBJ2-1; 10 bases agree with TRBD1. V lost 3 bases and J lost 4; bases outside the gene matches: 3. The CDR3 contains 15 residues. From germline, CDR1 is LGHNA and CDR2 YSLEER. The DNA for the CDR3 is TGCGCCAGCAGCCAGGGACAGGGGAGTTACAATGAGCAGTTCTTC. This translates into CASSQGQGSYNEQFF.

This clone showed up just once. The rearrangement links TRBV7-9 to TRBJ1-2, with TRBD1 matching over 10 bases. The J segment lost 7 bases and the V segment lost 3 bases, leaving 5 bases of the junction unmatched. Germline V gives CDR1 SEHNR, CDR2 FQNEAQ (reference sequence). This CDR3 has 14 residues. This CDR3 reads CASSFRQGAGGYTF. CDR3 in DNA: TGTGCCAGCAGCTTCCGACAGGGGGCTGGTGGCTACACCTTC.

This clone has only a few counts. J is TRBJ2-7 and V is TRBV19; D may be TRBD1 (6 bases). Trimming removed 5 bases from V and 5 bases from J, with 13 bases in between. The germline CDR1 and CDR2 sequences are LNHDA and SQIVND (reference sequence). The CDR3 totals 13 residues. The CDR3 DNA reads as TGTGCCAGTAGTTCTCGGAGACAGGACGAGCAGTACTTC. It encodes CASSSRRQDEQYF. Supplemented by reference TRBV19 and TRBJ2-7, the full variable domain reads DGGITQSPKYLFRKEGQNVTLSCEQNLNHDAMYWYRQDPGQGLRLIYYSQIVNDFQKGDIAEGYSVSREKKESFPLTVTSAQKNPTAFYLCASSSRRQDEQYFGPGTRLTVT.